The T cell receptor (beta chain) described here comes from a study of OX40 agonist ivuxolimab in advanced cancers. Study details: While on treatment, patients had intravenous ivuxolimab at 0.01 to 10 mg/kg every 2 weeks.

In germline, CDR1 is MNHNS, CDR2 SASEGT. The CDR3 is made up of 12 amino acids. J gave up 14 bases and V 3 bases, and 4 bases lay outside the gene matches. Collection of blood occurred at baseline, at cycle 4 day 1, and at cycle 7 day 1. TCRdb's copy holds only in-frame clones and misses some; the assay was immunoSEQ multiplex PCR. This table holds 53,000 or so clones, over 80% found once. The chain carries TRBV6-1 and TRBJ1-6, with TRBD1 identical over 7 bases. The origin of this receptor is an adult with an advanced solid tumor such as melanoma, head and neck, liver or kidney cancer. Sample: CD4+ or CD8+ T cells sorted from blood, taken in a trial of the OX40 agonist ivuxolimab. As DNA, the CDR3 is TGTGCCAGCAGTGACATGACAGGGTCCCTCCACTTT. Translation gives CASSDMTGSLHF.